The 21 T cell receptor beta chains presented below share a single source sample, sequenced in a study of T-cell reconstitution after alpha-beta-depleted transplantation in children. Unique molecular identifiers were incorporated when the TCRbeta library was constructed. TCRdb re-called the PCR reads through MiXCR, storing one row per CDR3 protein. The sample has nearly 550,000 distinct CDR3 sequences, around 16% seen once; the top ten hold approximately 3%. The sample was PBMCs from the stem cell graft donor, taken from the stem cell graft. The receptors were sampled from a human donor who donated a stem cell graft to a child with acute lymphoblastic leukemia.

This chain's CDR3 is CATSRTSGRTGYNEQFF. The CDR3 DNA sequence: TGTGCCACCAGCAGAACTAGCGGGAGAACGGGTTACAATGAGCAGTTCTTC. V is TRBV15 and J is TRBJ2-1, with TRBD2 matching over 11 bases. This CDR3 contains 17 residues. Germline V lookup: CDR1 LNHNV, CDR2 YYDKDF (reference sequence). The ends lost 2 bases at V and 4 bases at J; junction bases unmatched: 7.

This clonotype was detected a few times. This chain joins TRBV5-4 and TRBJ1-1; a possible D gene is TRBD1 (6 bases). The CDR3 covers 13 residues. Germline loops: CDR1 SGHNT, CDR2 YYREEE (reference sequence). Deletions cut 2 bases from V and 10 bases from J, with 15 bases between. The CDR3 region is CASSFRGPGGAFF. Here the CDR3 DNA reads TGTGCCAGCAGCTTTCGGGGGCCCGGTGGAGCTTTCTTT.

This clonotype turned up a few times. The CDR3 here is CASSPQMAETQYF. The CDR3 nucleotides are TGTGCCAGCAGTCCCCAAATGGCGGAGACCCAGTACTTC. This chain joins TRBV12-3 or TRBV12-4 and TRBJ2-5; no firm D call. The V and J ends lost 5 bases and 5 bases respectively, with 12 bases between them. This CDR3 has 13 amino acids.

This clonotype was detected a few times. The chain recombines TRBV7-9 with TRBJ1-2, with 9 bases identical to TRBD1. Germline CDR1 reads SEHNR; CDR2 reads FQNEAQ (reference sequence). The CDR3 contains 15 residues. V lost 4 bases to trimming and J lost 0 bases; unmatched junction nucleotides: 3. CDR3 amino acids: CASSSGTGTNYGYTF. In DNA, the CDR3 is TGTGCCAGCAGCTCCGGGACAGGGACTAACTATGGCTACACCTTC.

The chain is built from TRBV10-1 and TRBJ1-1, with 7 bases that match TRBD1. This CDR3 is built from 13 residues. The V gene end was trimmed by 9 bases and the J gene end by 1 base; junction bases not matched to a gene: 5. Germline CDR1 reads WNHNN; CDR2 reads SYGVQD (reference sequence). CDR3 sequence reads: CASRQGWNTEAFF. In DNA, the CDR3 is TGCGCCAGTAGACAGGGCTGGAACACTGAAGCTTTCTTT.

This clonotype was seen more than once but under ten times. V is TRBV29-1 and J is TRBJ2-7, with D possibly TRBD2 on 5 matching bases. Germline assignment: CDR1 SQVTM and CDR2 ANQGSEA. The CDR3 totals 13 residues. V lost 5 bases and J lost 3, with 14 bases in between. DNA of the CDR3: TGCAGCGTTAGCCTGACGGGGTTCTACGAGCAGTACTTC. It yields the protein CSVSLTGFYEQYF.

This clonotype was observed a handful of times. This sequence joins TRBV9 and TRBJ2-7; no clear D gene. The CDR3 is 14 amino acids. Germline CDR1 and CDR2: SGDLS and YYNGEE. The ends were cut back, 0 bases at V and 2 bases at J, with 9 bases in the middle. The CDR3 DNA is TGTGCCAGCAGCGTAGGGTGGCAGACCTACGAGCAGTACTTC. It translates to CASSVGWQTYEQYF.

The chain uses TRBV28 and TRBJ2-7; D is tentatively TRBD1 or TRBD2 (5 bases each). V shed 4 bases and J shed 0 bases, with 13 bases lying between them. This CDR3 spans 15 amino acids. From germline, CDR1 is MDHEN and CDR2 SYDVKM. Here the CDR3 reads CASSSTGAGSYEQYF. CDR3 in DNA: TGTGCCAGCAGTTCCACCGGGGCAGGCTCCTACGAGCAGTACTTC.

The chain carries TRBV27 and TRBJ2-3; TRBD2 might be the D (5 bases). Germline-derived CDR1 and CDR2 are MNHEY and SMNVEV (reference sequence). V was clipped by 6 bases and J by 4 bases, with 14 bases between them. The CDR3 runs to 14 residues. CDR3: CASSLLVSADTQYF. CDR3 nucleotide sequence: TGTGCCAGCAGCCTACTAGTCTCCGCAGATACGCAGTATTTT.

The rearrangement links TRBV6-1 to TRBJ1-1, with TRBD1 matching 10 bases. The V and J ends lost 7 bases and 3 bases, in that order; junction bases with no gene match: 5. Per germline, CDR1 MNHNS and CDR2 SASEGT. The length of the CDR3 is 14 residues. The CDR3, as DNA: TGTGCCAGCACCTCCGGGACAGGGGACACTGAAGCTTTCTTT. Encoded protein: CASTSGTGDTEAFF.

This rearrangement joins TRBV18 to TRBJ2-7; TRBD1 is a possible D gene (5 bases). The CDR3 extends over 16 amino acids. Germline V lookup: CDR1 KGHSH, CDR2 LQKENI. V was clipped by 3 bases and J by 0 bases, with 15 bases between them. CDR3 in amino acids: CASSPRLTVTSYEQYF. Written as DNA, the CDR3 is TGTGCCAGCTCACCCCGGTTGACAGTAACCTCCTACGAGCAGTACTTC.

This clonotype was picked up a small number of times. In nucleotides, the CDR3 is TGTGCCACCAGCAGAGAGGAGGTCCCCGGGGCCCACGAGCAGTACTTC. Translation: CATSREEVPGAHEQYF. J is TRBJ2-7 and V is TRBV15; D tentatively fits TRBD1 or TRBD2 (5 bases each). The germline V gene encodes CDR1 LNHNV and CDR2 YYDKDF (reference sequence). This CDR3 region has 16 residues. V shed 0 bases and J shed 5 bases, with 17 bases lying between them.

The chain employs TRBV7-6 and TRBJ2-3, with 12 bases fitting TRBD2. The germline V gene encodes CDR1 SGHVS and CDR2 FNYEAQ. This CDR3 contains 16 residues. V trimming: 2 bases; J trimming: 4 bases; junction bases outside the gene matches: 4. The CDR3: CASSLTSGGTADTQYF. The DNA of the CDR3 is TGTGCCAGCAGCTTAACTAGCGGGGGGACTGCAGATACGCAGTATTTT.

CDR3 DNA: TGCGCCAGCAGCTGGGACTTGGAGTCGTTTAAGAAGGCGGGAGCCCACGAGCAGTACTTC. Its protein is CASSWDLESFKKAGAHEQYF. The genes are TRBV5-1 and TRBJ2-7; 7 nucleotides align to TRBD2. Germline CDR1 is SGHRS and CDR2 is YFSETQ. The CDR3 length is 20 residues. Unmatched junction bases numbered 26, after V lost 3 bases and J lost 5 bases.

The chain recombines TRBV20-1 with TRBJ1-3, with a weak D call TRBD1 (6 bases). CDR3 length: 16 residues. V gave up 3 bases and J gave up 0 bases, with 15 bases separating them. The germline V gene has CDR1 DFQATT and CDR2 SNEGSKA (reference sequence). The CDR3 nucleotides are TGCAGTGCTAGTCCGGGGGGCTCTAGCTCTGGAAACACCATATATTTT. This gives the protein CSASPGGSSSGNTIYF.

In its sample, this clonotype was seen a few times. The rearrangement joins TRBV20-1 to TRBJ2-1; D is unresolved. The CDR3 runs to 14 residues. Germline CDR1 reads DFQATT; CDR2 reads SNEGSKA (reference sequence). V lost 0 bases and J 5 bases, leaving 11 bases between the germline ends. This CDR3 reads CSARELGWNNEQFF. The CDR3 DNA is TGCAGTGCTAGAGAGTTAGGGTGGAACAATGAGCAGTTCTTC.

This clonotype was recorded a few times. The chain has TRBV12-3 or TRBV12-4 and TRBJ2-3; D might be TRBD2 (6 bases). The V end was cut by 2 bases, the J end by 9 bases, with 18 bases between. There are 15 residues in the CDR3. CDR3 amino acids: CASSLQAGPRETQYF. The CDR3 nucleotides read TGTGCCAGCAGTTTACAGGCGGGGCCTAGGGAGACGCAGTATTTT.

This rearrangement joins TRBV12-3 or TRBV12-4 to TRBJ2-7, with D maybe TRBD2 (5 bases). V lost 1 base and J 7 bases, leaving 11 bases between the germline ends. The CDR3 is 13 residues long. CDR3 DNA sequence: TGTGCCAGCAGTTTAGGGCGGGTCGGGGAGCAGTACTTC. As protein: CASSLGRVGEQYF.

The V and J genes are TRBV15 and TRBJ1-2; 8 nucleotides align to TRBD1. Germline V gene sequence: CDR1 LNHNV, CDR2 YYDKDF (reference sequence). This CDR3 comprises 16 residues. V shed 4 bases, J shed 8 bases, and the junction held 15 bases outside the gene matches. This CDR3 reads CATSTTWTGNIRGYTF. In DNA, the CDR3 is TGTGCCACCAGCACCACATGGACAGGGAATATAAGGGGCTACACCTTC.

This clonotype turned up a few times. The genes are TRBV29-1 and TRBJ2-7; D ambiguous. V lost 3 bases to trimming and J lost 2 bases, with 8 bases between them. CDR1 is SQVTM, CDR2 ANQGSEA, per germline. The CDR3 contains 12 residues. CDR3 sequence reads: CSVEASTYEQYF. CDR3 coding DNA: TGCAGCGTTGAGGCCAGCACCTACGAGCAGTACTTC.

This clonotype was seen only a few times. The chain uses TRBV12-3 or TRBV12-4 and TRBJ1-1; D remains ambiguous. This CDR3 has 15 residues. V was cut by 7 bases and J by 3 bases, with 18 bases left in between. CDR3 in amino acids: CASNPPRVRYTEAFF. DNA for the CDR3: TGTGCCAGCAATCCACCTCGGGTACGTTACACTGAAGCTTTCTTT.